The 16 T cell receptor beta chains below come from one sample, sequenced in a study of T cell changes during pregnancy in multiple sclerosis. Sequencing used immunoSEQ multiplex PCR; TCRdb keeps in-frame clones, though not all of them. The top ten clones hold 0.15% to 0.2% of a sample with tens of thousands of clones, about 91% of them seen once. Sequenced material: CD4+ T cells from peripheral blood mononuclear cells, taken in the second trimester of pregnancy. These receptors were taken from a female donor with multiple sclerosis, enrolled in a pregnancy study.

The chain carries TRBV7-3 and TRBJ2-2; tentative D call: TRBD1 (5 bases). Germline CDR1 is SGHTA and CDR2 is FQGTGA. Deletions cut 5 bases from V and 4 bases from J, with 17 bases between. This CDR3 contains 16 residues. In DNA form, the CDR3 reads TGTGCCAGCAGCCCCACCGGCATAAGGGGCACCGGGGAGCTGTTTTTT. It codes for CASSPTGIRGTGELFF.

The J gene is TRBJ2-7, the V gene TRBV9; perhaps TRBD2 as D (5 bases). Germline V gives CDR1 SGDLS, CDR2 YYNGEE. The CDR3 has 14 residues. Deletions cut 4 bases from V and 5 bases from J, with 16 bases between. The CDR3 DNA reads as TGTGCCAGCAGCCCCCGGTGGGAGACCAACGAGCAGTACTTC. It encodes CASSPRWETNEQYF.

The chain carries TRBV7-3 and TRBJ2-3; 8 bases line up with TRBD2. The CDR3 runs 14 residues. V was clipped by 5 bases and J by 10 bases; unmatched bases: 11. Germline loops: CDR1 SGHTA, CDR2 FQGTGA. The CDR3 DNA follows: TGTGCCAGCAGCCTTGGGGTAGCGGGAAACCCGCAGTATTTT. This translates into CASSLGVAGNPQYF.

The rearrangement joins TRBV7-3 to TRBJ1-2; D unclear. CDR3 length equals 13 residues. In germline, CDR1 is SGHTA, CDR2 FQGTGA. Trimming took off 5 bases at V and 8 bases at J, with 15 bases between the two ends. In DNA form, the CDR3 reads TGTGCCAGCAGCCCCTCGGGAGTCGAAGGCTACACCTTC. This encodes CASSPSGVEGYTF.

The gene calls are TRBV5-4 and TRBJ1-5; a weak D match, TRBD1 (6 bases). Trimming took off 1 base at V and 4 bases at J, with 9 bases between the two ends. The CDR3 length is 14 residues. CDR1 and CDR2 (germline): SGHNT, YYREEE (reference sequence). In DNA form, the CDR3 reads TGTGCCAGCAGCTTGCATGGACAGAATCAGCCCCAGCATTTT. This encodes CASSLHGQNQPQHF.

The CDR3 is CASSPGDRSFAYNEQFF. The CDR3 nucleotides are TGTGCCAGCTCACCAGGGGACAGGTCCTTCGCCTACAATGAGCAGTTCTTC. This chain connects TRBV18 to TRBJ2-1; TRBD1 aligns across 8 bases. Germline V lookup: CDR1 KGHSH, CDR2 LQKENI. The CDR3 is 17 amino acids. The ends lost 2 bases at V and 2 bases at J; junction bases unmatched: 8.

The V gene is TRBV9, the J gene TRBJ2-5; the D gene is possibly TRBD2 (6 bases). The CDR3 length is 13 residues. V lost 3 bases and J 5 bases, leaving 11 bases between the germline ends. Germline CDR1 and CDR2: SGDLS and YYNGEE. This CDR3 reads CASSAGLKETQYF. DNA of the CDR3: TGTGCCAGCAGCGCGGGACTCAAGGAGACCCAGTACTTC.

The chain uses TRBV2 and TRBJ2-5; D is unresolved. The CDR3 runs to 12 residues. Germline CDR1 and CDR2: SNHLY and FYNNEI. V lost 7 bases, J lost 0 bases, and 6 bases lay in between. CDR3 in DNA: TGTGCCAGCATCGGTAACCAAGAGACCCAGTACTTC. It yields the protein CASIGNQETQYF.

The chain couples TRBV5-1 to TRBJ1-2; the D gene is possibly TRBD1 (5 bases). Germline assignment: CDR1 SGHRS and CDR2 YFSETQ. V lost 0 bases and J lost 5, with 17 bases in between. The CDR3 sequence is 16 residues long. CDR3 sequence (DNA): TGCGCCAGCAGCTTGGTACGTCAGGGCTTAGGTTATGGCTACACCTTC. This gives the protein CASSLVRQGLGYGYTF. The whole variable domain, filled in from reference TRBV5-1 and TRBJ1-2, reads KAGVTQTPRYLIKTRGQQVTLSCSPISGHRSVSWYQQTPGQGLQFLFEYFSETQRNKGNFPGRFSGRQFSNSRSEMNVSTLELGDSALYLCASSLVRQGLGYGYTFGSGTRLTVV.

In nucleotides, the CDR3 is TGTGCCAGCAGCGCGGGACAGGGTAGGTCTGGGGCCAACGTCCTGACTTTC. It yields the protein CASSAGQGRSGANVLTF. The chain recombines TRBV5-4 with TRBJ2-6; 9 nucleotides line up with TRBD1. CDR1 SGHNT and CDR2 YYREEE come from the germline V gene (reference sequence). The V segment lost 4 bases and the J segment 1 base; nucleotides outside the gene matches: 6. The CDR3 loop spans 17 amino acids.

V usage is TRBV27 and J usage is TRBJ2-1, with 16 bases lining up with TRBD2. The germline gives CDR1 MNHEY, CDR2 SMNVEV (reference sequence). This CDR3 comprises 18 residues. The V and J ends lost 0 bases and 8 bases, in that order; junction bases with no gene match: 7. CDR3 protein: CASSLSRGLAGGPDEQFF. Here the CDR3 DNA reads TGTGCCAGCAGTTTATCTCGGGGACTAGCGGGAGGGCCTGATGAGCAGTTCTTC.

The DNA for the CDR3 is TGCGCCAGCAGCTTTGGTGGGGAGGAGACCCAGTACTTC. Protein product: CASSFGGEETQYF. The chain links TRBV5-1 to TRBJ2-5; D is perhaps TRBD2 (5 bases). This CDR3 region has 13 residues. Trimming took off 2 bases at V and 5 bases at J, with 10 bases between the two ends. Germline CDR1 reads SGHRS; CDR2 reads YFSETQ.

The chain is built from TRBV2 and TRBJ2-7, with D tentatively TRBD1 (6 bases). The CDR3 contains 12 residues. V was clipped by 5 bases and J by 3 bases, with 8 bases between them. CDR1 SNHLY and CDR2 FYNNEI come from the germline V gene. The CDR3 loop is CASSWTVYEQYF. For the CDR3, the DNA is TGTGCCAGCAGTTGGACAGTCTACGAGCAGTACTTC.

The chain uses TRBV6-5 and TRBJ1-2; TRBD1 aligns across 7 bases. This CDR3 has 14 residues. V was clipped by 6 bases and J by 2 bases; unmatched bases: 6. The germline CDR1 and CDR2 sequences are MNHEY and SVGAGI. The DNA for the CDR3 is TGTGCCAGCAGGCGGGACAGAACCAACTATGGCTACACCTTC. Translating it yields CASRRDRTNYGYTF.

The chain carries TRBV10-3 and TRBJ2-7; possible D gene TRBD1, 6 bases. V was pared by 6 bases and J by 6 bases, with 12 bases between. Per germline, CDR1 ENHRY and CDR2 SYGVKD. This CDR3 region has 12 residues. CDR3: CAIRQGQGEQYF. The CDR3 DNA reads TGTGCCATCAGGCAGGGGCAAGGCGAGCAGTACTTC.

This sequence joins TRBV7-8 and TRBJ1-1; D gene unclear. This CDR3 has 14 residues. Germline-derived CDR1 and CDR2 are SGHVS and FQNEAQ. Trimming shortened V by 5 bases and J by 1 base, and 11 bases separated the two germline ends. CDR3 nucleotides: TGTGCCAGCAGCCAGAGCGGGCAGAACACTGAAGCTTTCTTT. Protein sequence: CASSQSGQNTEAFF.